This T cell receptor (beta chain) was captured in a study of cytomegalovirus exposure and HLA in healthy donors. Use of 60 Vbeta and 13 Jbeta primers characterized the PCR. Profiled with immunoSEQ multiplex PCR; TCRdb holds only in-frame clones, not every one. Among 65,000 to 70,000 clones listed, around 91% were seen once. Study-level points and caveats: The authors enumerated around 150 TCR beta chains as linked to cytomegalovirus.

V shed 7 bases, J shed 5 bases, and the junction held 7 bases outside the gene matches. The CDR3 runs 13 residues. CDR1 and CDR2 from the germline V gene are SQVTM and ANQGSEA. In its sample, this clone was seen a few times. As yet, its antigen is unknown. Sequencing was carried out using PBMCs. The V gene is TRBV29-1, the J gene TRBJ2-2; TRBD2 agrees at 7 bases. The clonotype was recovered from a woman under 40 in good health and CMV-seropositive. CDR3 loop: CSGVEGGTGELFF. The CDR3 region has the DNA TGCAGCGGCGTTGAGGGAGGGACCGGGGAGCTGTTTTTT.